These 21 T cell receptor beta chains were sequenced from one sample in a study of T cell responses to AZD1222 COVID-19 vaccine. Assay used: immunoSEQ multiplex PCR; TCRdb lists only in-frame clones, some missing. The sample consists of over 150,000 clones, roughly nine tenths of them appearing once. The sequencing used peripheral blood, collected on day 0 of MenACWY control vaccination. The receptor set was obtained from an adult in good health.

V is TRBV19 and J is TRBJ1-2; D unclear. The V gene lost 4 bases and the J gene lost 2 bases, with 11 bases spanning the gap. This CDR3 spans 14 amino acids. The germline V gene has CDR1 LNHDA and CDR2 SQIVND (reference sequence). This CDR3 is CASSRASRNYGYTF. Written as DNA, the CDR3 is TGTGCCAGTAGTAGGGCAAGTCGGAACTATGGCTACACCTTC.

The chain carries TRBV11-3 and TRBJ1-1; D gene unclear. The CDR3 loop spans 15 amino acids. The V end was cut by 3 bases, the J end by 0 bases, with 11 bases between. CDR1 is SGHNT, CDR2 YENEEA, per germline. CDR3: CASSFKEFMNTEAFF. In DNA form, the CDR3 reads TGTGCCAGCAGCTTTAAAGAGTTCATGAACACTGAAGCTTTCTTT.

In DNA, the CDR3 is TGTGCCAGTAGACCTAAGGTCTTTAATTCACCCCTCCACTTT. This encodes CASRPKVFNSPLHF. J is TRBJ1-6 and V is TRBV19; D uncertain. The V gene's germline CDR1 is LNHDA and CDR2 SQIVND (reference sequence). V dropped 6 bases and J dropped 6 bases, with 12 bases sitting between them. This CDR3 is built from 14 residues.

The chain recombines TRBV10-3 with TRBJ1-1; no definite D call. Germline CDR1 ENHRY, CDR2 SYGVKD. The CDR3 is made up of 13 amino acids. V was shortened by 2 bases and J by 2 bases, with 6 bases between the two germline ends. The CDR3 region has the DNA TGTGCCATCAGTGAGGGACTTAACACTGAAGCTTTCTTT. It is translated as CAISEGLNTEAFF.

This clone was seen repeatedly, ten times or more. CDR3 nucleotides: TGTGCCAGCAGTCTTCGAGGGGGTTCACCCCTCCACTTT. As protein: CASSLRGGSPLHF. This chain uses TRBV6-5 with TRBJ1-6; D may be TRBD1 (6 bases). This CDR3 has 13 amino acids. Germline CDR1 and CDR2: MNHEY and SVGAGI. The V and J ends lost 5 bases and 9 bases respectively, with 11 bases between them.

The chain combines TRBV6-5 with TRBJ2-7; perhaps TRBD1 as D (6 bases). The CDR3 runs to 15 residues. The ends were cut back, 0 bases at V and 3 bases at J, with 12 bases in the middle. Germline loops: CDR1 MNHEY, CDR2 SVGAGI. CDR3: CASSYSGIGGYEQYV. CDR3 DNA: TGTGCCAGCAGTTACTCAGGTATAGGGGGCTACGAGCAGTACGTC.

The chain carries TRBV27 and TRBJ2-7; D is perhaps TRBD1 (6 bases). V was pared by 11 bases and J by 5 bases, with 25 bases between. CDR3 length: 15 residues. The V gene's germline CDR1 is MNHEY and CDR2 SMNVEV (reference sequence). Written as DNA, the CDR3 is TGTGCCCGCACAGAGGATAGGTCAGGGGACGACGAGCAGTACGTC. Amino acids: CARTEDRSGDDEQYV.

The CDR3 nucleotides are TGTGCCAGCAGCCAGTTGTTTGAGGATACGCAGTATTTT. This translates into CASSQLFEDTQYF. The chain joins TRBV7-9 to TRBJ2-3; D is unclear. Trimming pared 5 bases from V and 6 bases from J, leaving 12 bases between. Germline CDR1 is SEHNR and CDR2 is FQNEAQ (reference sequence). The CDR3 has 13 amino acids.

The chain is built from TRBV7-9 and TRBJ1-1; D perhaps matches TRBD1 (6 bases). This CDR3 comprises 15 residues. Trimming stripped 5 bases from V and 3 bases from J, with 16 bases between. Per the germline V gene, CDR1 is SEHNR and CDR2 is FQNEAQ (reference sequence). CDR3 nucleotide sequence: TGTGCCAGCAGCCCACGGGGGGGCAGGGACACTGAAGCTTTCTTT. Protein: CASSPRGGRDTEAFF.

This clone has a single count. The rearrangement joins TRBV5-1 to TRBJ1-3, with a possible D match to TRBD1 (6 bases). The germline V gene encodes CDR1 SGHRS and CDR2 YFSETQ. There are 15 residues in the CDR3. Trimming pared 4 bases from V and 0 bases from J, leaving 11 bases between. This CDR3 reads CASSGGGGSGNTIYF. The CDR3 DNA follows: TGCGCCAGCAGCGGGGGAGGGGGCTCTGGAAACACCATATATTTT.

V usage is TRBV28 and J usage is TRBJ1-6; the D is unclear. Looked up from germline, CDR1 is MDHEN and CDR2 is SYDVKM. V was cut by 6 bases and J by 6 bases, with 3 bases left in between. The CDR3 is made up of 11 amino acids. The CDR3, as DNA: TGTGCCAGCAGGAGTAATTCACCCCTCCACTTT. It is translated as CASRSNSPLHF.

This sequence joins TRBV10-3 and TRBJ1-4; no firm D call. This CDR3 region has 13 residues. Per the germline V gene, CDR1 is ENHRY and CDR2 is SYGVKD. Deletions cut 3 bases from V and 0 bases from J, with 2 bases between. CDR3 DNA: TGTGCCATCAGTGACACAACTAATGAAAAACTGTTTTTT. Translated, it gives CAISDTTNEKLFF.

The rearrangement joins TRBV5-4 to TRBJ2-2, with 7 bases that match TRBD1. This CDR3 is built from 16 residues. The germline gives CDR1 SGHNT, CDR2 YYREEE (reference sequence). Unmatched junction bases numbered 7, after V lost 3 bases and J lost 2 bases. This CDR3 reads CASSSKGGLNTGELFF. The CDR3 DNA reads as TGTGCCAGCAGCTCTAAAGGGGGCCTCAACACCGGGGAGCTGTTTTTT.

V is TRBV3-1 (or the pseudogene TRBV3-2) and J is TRBJ1-5; D is unclear. CDR1 is LGHDT, CDR2 YNNKEL, per germline (reference sequence). The CDR3 has 13 residues. Trimming stripped 0 bases from V and 6 bases from J, with 6 bases between. CDR3 sequence: CASSQDLTQPQHF. As DNA, the CDR3 is TGTGCCAGCAGCCAAGACTTAACTCAGCCCCAGCATTTT.

The chain has TRBV28 and TRBJ2-3; 7 bases map to TRBD1. Germline CDR1 MDHEN, CDR2 SYDVKM. Germline trimming cut 6 bases from V and 4 bases from J; bases unmatched to any gene: 10. This CDR3 has 15 amino acids. CDR3 loop: CASREQRQGPDTQYF. In DNA, the CDR3 is TGTGCCAGCAGAGAACAGCGACAGGGTCCAGATACGCAGTATTTT.

This clone was observed once. The chain combines TRBV5-1 with TRBJ1-4; D gene unclear. The CDR3 extends over 12 amino acids. V lost 4 bases to trimming and J lost 4 bases, with 5 bases between them. From germline, CDR1 is SGHRS and CDR2 YFSETQ. DNA of the CDR3: TGCGCCAGCAGCGAGGATAATGAAAAACTGTTTTTT. This gives the protein CASSEDNEKLFF.

In this sample, this clone turned up once. The junction does not match germline at one end; this may be a read error. The chain joins TRBV7-2 to TRBJ2-3, with a tentative D call TRBD2 (6 bases). This CDR3 contains 13 residues. Germline-derived CDR1 and CDR2 are SGHTA and FQGNSA. The CDR3 spells CASSLEIGGTQYF. The CDR3 DNA sequence: TGTGCCAGCAGTTTAGAGATCGGGGGAACGCAGTATTTT.

The chain couples TRBV28 to TRBJ2-7, with 7 bases matching TRBD1. V trimming: 6 bases; J trimming: 6 bases; junction bases outside the gene matches: 11. Germline assignment: CDR1 MDHEN and CDR2 SYDVKM. The CDR3 length is 14 residues. The CDR3 is CASRHSGGTLEQYV. CDR3 coding DNA: TGTGCCAGCAGACACTCAGGGGGAACGCTCGAGCAGTACGTC.

This clone was recorded once. The rearrangement uses TRBV10-3 and TRBJ2-7, with TRBD1 matching over 10 bases. Germline CDR1 reads ENHRY; CDR2 reads SYGVKD. With 3 bases clipped from V and 4 bases from J, the junction kept 6 bases outside the gene matches. The CDR3 is made up of 15 amino acids. Here the CDR3 reads CAISEGTGVLYEQYV. CDR3 DNA sequence: TGTGCCATCAGTGAAGGGACAGGGGTGTTGTACGAGCAGTACGTC.

The chain uses TRBV4-2 and TRBJ1-1; D not certain. Germline V gene data show CDR1 as LGHNA and CDR2 as YNFKEQ. This CDR3 is 15 amino acids long. Trimming removed 1 base from V and 6 bases from J, with 15 bases in between. CDR3 nucleotide sequence: TGTGCCAGCAGCCAAGGGGTCCCGGGAGTCGCTGAAGCTTTCTTT. This codes for CASSQGVPGVAEAFF.

This chain uses TRBV2 with TRBJ1-1; D remains ambiguous. There are 12 residues in the CDR3. Trimming left V 6 bases short and J 0 bases short, with 5 bases between. Germline V CDR1 and CDR2: SNHLY, FYNNEI. The CDR3 bases are TGTGCCAGCAGCGCCGTGAACACTGAAGCTTTCTTT. It yields the protein CASSAVNTEAFF. Using reference TRBV2 and TRBJ1-1 for the parts outside the CDR3, the full variable domain is EPEVTQTPSHQVTQMGQEVILRCVPISNHLYFYWYRQILGQKVEFLVSFYNNEISEKSEIFDDQFSVERPDGSNFTLKIRSTKLEDSAMYFCASSAVNTEAFFGQGTRLTVV.